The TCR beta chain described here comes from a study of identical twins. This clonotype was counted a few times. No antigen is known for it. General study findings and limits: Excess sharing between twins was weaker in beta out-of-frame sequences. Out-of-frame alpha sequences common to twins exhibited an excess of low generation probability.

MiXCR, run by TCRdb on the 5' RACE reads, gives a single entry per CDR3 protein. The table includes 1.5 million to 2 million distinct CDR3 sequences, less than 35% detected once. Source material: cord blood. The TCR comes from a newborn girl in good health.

In nucleotides, the CDR3 is TGTGCCAGCAGTCCTTTCCGGACTAGCGGGCACAATGAGCAGTTCTTC. It yields the protein CASSPFRTSGHNEQFF. This chain connects TRBV27 to TRBJ2-1; 11 bases agree with TRBD2. This CDR3 contains 16 residues. CDR1 and CDR2 (germline): MNHEY, SMNVEV (reference sequence). Losses at the gene ends were 5 bases for V and 5 bases for J; bases not matched to a gene: 8.